Listed below are T cell receptor beta chains from one sample, sequenced in a study of regulatory T cells in long-lasting Graves disease. TCRdb processed the multiplex PCR reads anew with MiXCR; each CDR3 protein has one entry. This sample carries 600,000 to 800,000 distinct CDR3 sequences, approximately 29% of them seen once, and the ten largest clones take about 40%. The specimen comprised peripheral blood mononuclear cells (PBMCs), sampled when the disease was refractory, from a patient treated with antithyroid drugs. The receptors were gathered from a female donor with Graves disease. Both conserved end residues are part of each CDR3. Each record gives: J gene, clone size, D gene, V gene, CDR3 DNA, CDR3 protein. A D gene is named only where the DNA matches it firmly. A row's size may be missing; if present it is once, few, many or a size class.

J gene: TRBJ1-1; clone size: .; D gene: .; V gene: TRBV2; CDR3 DNA: TGTGCCAGCATTAAACAGGGACCCACTGAAGCTTTCTTT; CDR3 protein: CASIKQGPTEAFF
J gene: TRBJ2-7; clone size: .; D gene: TRBD1; V gene: TRBV5-6; CDR3 DNA: TGTGCCAGCAGCACGGACAGGGATCGGGAGATCGTATACGAGCAGTACTTC; CDR3 protein: CASSTDRDREIVYEQYF
J gene: TRBJ2-3; clone size: .; D gene: TRBD2; V gene: TRBV20-1; CDR3 DNA: TGCAGTGCTAGTCAGGGACTAGTTGGGGAAGATACGCAGTATTTT; CDR3 protein: CSASQGLVGEDTQYF
J gene: TRBJ1-2; clone size: few; D gene: TRBD1; V gene: TRBV28; CDR3 DNA: TGTGCCAGCAGTCCGAGGACAGGGCGGTTGGGCTATGGCTACACCTTC; CDR3 protein: CASSPRTGRLGYGYTF
J gene: TRBJ2-2; clone size: many; D gene: TRBD1; V gene: TRBV2; CDR3 DNA: TGTGCCAGCAGTGGCGACAGGGGGCTGAACACCGGGGAGCTGTTTTTT; CDR3 protein: CASSGDRGLNTGELFF
J gene: TRBJ1-5; clone size: .; D gene: .; V gene: TRBV12-3/TRBV12-4; CDR3 DNA: TGTGCCAGCACCGGACACCGCCCGGGACCCCAGCATTTT; CDR3 protein: CASTGHRPGPQHF
J gene: TRBJ1-2; clone size: .; D gene: .; V gene: TRBV7-9; CDR3 DNA: TGTGCCAGCAGCCCACTGGCCAGGACCTATGGCTACACCTTC; CDR3 protein: CASSPLARTYGYTF
J gene: TRBJ1-4; clone size: many; D gene: TRBD1; V gene: TRBV20-1; CDR3 DNA: TGCAGTGCTAGTAGTAGGGACAGGGGGCCGAGGGAAAAACTGTTTTTT; CDR3 protein: CSASSRDRGPREKLFF
J gene: TRBJ1-2; clone size: few; D gene: TRBD1; V gene: TRBV5-1; CDR3 DNA: TGCGCCAGCAGCTTACAGGGGGATGGCGGCTATGGCTACACCTTC; CDR3 protein: CASSLQGDGGYGYTF
J gene: TRBJ2-5; clone size: .; D gene: .; V gene: TRBV18; CDR3 DNA: TGTGCCAGCTCACCAGTAAAAGGCTCGGGAGAGACCCAGTACTTC; CDR3 protein: CASSPVKGSGETQYF
J gene: TRBJ2-4; clone size: many; D gene: .; V gene: TRBV12-3/TRBV12-4; CDR3 DNA: TGTGCCAGCAGGATTGGCGCAGGGGGGAACATTCAGTACTTC; CDR3 protein: CASRIGAGGNIQYF
J gene: TRBJ1-2; clone size: few; D gene: .; V gene: TRBV19; CDR3 DNA: TGTGCCAGTAGTATACGAGGGGGGAACTATGGCTACACCTTC; CDR3 protein: CASSIRGGNYGYTF
J gene: TRBJ2-7; clone size: .; D gene: TRBD2; V gene: TRBV9; CDR3 DNA: TGTGCCAGCAGCGTAGTAGCGGGAGCGCACCCTCCCTCCCGCGAGCAGTACTTC; CDR3 protein: CASSVVAGAHPPSREQYF
J gene: TRBJ1-4; clone size: many; D gene: .; V gene: TRBV6-1; CDR3 DNA: TGTGCCAGCACTTGGGCTGGTGGACAGCCTAATGAAAAACTGTTTTTT; CDR3 protein: CASTWAGGQPNEKLFF
J gene: TRBJ2-7; clone size: few; D gene: TRBD2; V gene: TRBV20-1; CDR3 DNA: TGCAGTGCCTATACTAGCGGGAGATACGAGCAGTACTTC; CDR3 protein: CSAYTSGRYEQYF